This T cell receptor beta chain was retrieved from a study of CD8+ T cells in alopecia areata. As the sequencing template, cDNA was produced by extracting RNA and reverse transcribing it. Using immunoSEQ multiplex PCR, the repertoire was profiled, and TCRdb retains in-frame clones only, with some absent. The data show about 110,000 clones, with none appearing a single time. Notes on the study in general: Lesional scalp, notably in alopecia totalis/universalis, had clonality above that of normal scalp.

Details on this clone: What it recognizes is unknown. Mouse names are used for the genes. The sequence runs out 4 residues before the end of the CDR3; the remainder is reconstructed from the germline J gene.

Germline CDR1 FNHDT, CDR2 SITEND (reference sequence). J was trimmed by 6 bases and V by 2 bases; bases with no gene match: 5. The CDR3 runs 15 residues. The sequenced sample consisted of lesional skin. This rearrangement joins TRBV19 to TRBJ1-4; 9 bases fit TRBD1. The sequence came from a C3H/HeJ mouse with alopecia areata. Mouse strain MHC haplotype: H2-k. CDR3 region: CASSMGDREDERLFF. CDR3 bases read: TGTGCCAGCAGTATGGGGGACAGGGAGGACGAA. The full variable domain, with the rest looked up from reference TRBV19 and TRBJ1-4, is GGIITQTPKFLIGQEGQKLTLKCQQNFNHDTMYWYRQDSGKGLRLIYYSITENDLQKGDLSEGYDASREKKSSFSLTVTSAQKNEMAVFLCASSMGDREDERLFFGHGTKLSVL.